One sample yielded the 8 T cell receptor beta chains listed below, sequenced in a study of cytomegalovirus exposure and HLA in healthy donors. The PCR had 60 Vbeta and 13 Jbeta primers. Profiled with immunoSEQ multiplex PCR; TCRdb holds only in-frame clones, not every one. This sample has over 150,000 clones, with approximately 80% found just once. The sample was PBMCs. The source is a woman aged 50 to 65 in good health and CMV-seropositive.

This rearrangement joins TRBV5-5 to TRBJ1-2, with D maybe TRBD1 (5 bases). Germline CDR1 and CDR2: SGHKS and YYEKEE (reference sequence). The CDR3 has 15 amino acids. Trimming took off 0 bases at V and 8 bases at J, with 17 bases between the two ends. In nucleotides, the CDR3 is TGTGCCAGCAGCTTGGCGGGCAGGGTTGAAGGGGGCTACACCTTC. Its translation is CASSLAGRVEGGYTF. The full variable domain, rest sourced from reference TRBV5-5 and TRBJ1-2, is DAGVTQSPTHLIKTRGQQVTLRCSPISGHKSVSWYQQVLGQGPQFIFQYYEKEERGRGNFPDRFSARQFPNYSSELNVNALLLGDSALYLCASSLAGRVEGGYTFGSGTRLTVV.

V is TRBV19 and J is TRBJ2-5; TRBD2 is a possible D gene (5 bases). The CDR3 contains 14 residues. Trimming took 11 bases from V and 0 from J, leaving 16 bases between them. The germline V gene encodes CDR1 LNHDA and CDR2 SQIVND (reference sequence). Written as DNA, the CDR3 is TGTGCCTCTACTCCGGGGATGTACCAAGAGACCCAGTACTTC. Its translation is CASTPGMYQETQYF.

The rearrangement joins TRBV13 to TRBJ1-1; tentatively, D is TRBD1 (6 bases). Germline V lookup: CDR1 PRHDT, CDR2 FYEKMQ (reference sequence). The CDR3 has 13 residues. The ends were cut back, 7 bases at V and 0 bases at J, with 9 bases in the middle. The CDR3 DNA is TGTGCCAGCAACAGGGAAGTGAACACTGAAGCTTTCTTT. Translated, it gives CASNREVNTEAFF.

The chain joins TRBV5-4 to TRBJ1-5; the D gene is possibly TRBD1 (5 bases). Germline V lookup: CDR1 SGHNT, CDR2 YYREEE (reference sequence). Trimming left V 0 bases short and J 5 bases short, with 6 bases between. This CDR3 is 13 amino acids long. The CDR3 DNA sequence: TGTGCCAGCAGCTTGGGGGGGGATCAGCCCCAGCATTTT. Its translation is CASSLGGDQPQHF.

The chain couples TRBV19 to TRBJ1-4; 10 bases match TRBD1. In germline, CDR1 is LNHDA, CDR2 SQIVND (reference sequence). The V gene end was trimmed by 8 bases and the J gene end by 8 bases; junction bases not matched to a gene: 14. CDR3 length: 16 residues. CDR3 nucleotides: TGTGCCAGTCGCGTTGTCCGGGACAGGGGAGGGGAAAAACTGTTTTTT. This gives the protein CASRVVRDRGGEKLFF.

This clone was seen only a few times. The rearrangement uses TRBV11-2 and TRBJ1-4; 11 bases agree with TRBD1. From germline, CDR1 is SGHAT and CDR2 FQNNGV. V lost 1 base, J lost 6 bases, and 1 base stayed unmatched. This CDR3 is 15 amino acids long. CDR3 sequence reads: CASSLGTGGYEKLFF. In DNA form, the CDR3 reads TGTGCCAGCAGCTTAGGGACAGGGGGCTATGAAAAACTGTTTTTT. Full variable domain (remainder filled in from reference TRBV11-2 and TRBJ1-4): EAGVAQSPRYKIIEKRQSVAFWCNPISGHATLYWYQQILGQGPKLLIQFQNNGVVDDSQLPKDRFSAERLKGVDSTLKIQPAKLEDSAVYLCASSLGTGGYEKLFFGSGTQLSVL.

The J gene is TRBJ2-1, the V gene TRBV28; 9 bases are shared with TRBD1. The CDR3 is made up of 14 amino acids. CDR1 MDHEN and CDR2 SYDVKM come from the germline V gene. With V trimmed by 8 bases and J by 7 bases, 9 bases remained unmatched. The CDR3 nucleotides are TGTGCCAGCCGCCAACAGGGGGCGCAGAATGAGCAGTTCTTC. It specifies CASRQQGAQNEQFF.

In its sample, this clone was seen once. V gene TRBV5-1 combines with J gene TRBJ2-3; D possibly corresponds to TRBD2 (8 bases). Germline CDR1 SGHRS, CDR2 YFSETQ. The V gene lost 4 bases and the J gene lost 1 base, with 13 bases spanning the gap. The CDR3 runs 15 residues. The DNA for the CDR3 is TGCGCCAGCAGCGTTAGCGGGACAGGCACAGATACGCAGTATTTT. It translates to CASSVSGTGTDTQYF. Supplemented by reference TRBV5-1 and TRBJ2-3, the full variable domain reads KAGVTQTPRYLIKTRGQQVTLSCSPISGHRSVSWYQQTPGQGLQFLFEYFSETQRNKGNFPGRFSGRQFSNSRSEMNVSTLELGDSALYLCASSVSGTGTDTQYFGPGTRLTVL.